This is a list of T cell receptor beta chains from one sample in a study of early T cells in non-severe SARS-CoV-2 infection. From the 5' RACE reads, TCRdb called clonotypes with MiXCR, one entry per CDR3 protein. The sample lists tens of thousands of distinct CDR3 sequences, 12% seen once, with more than 1.5% in the top ten. The specimen sequenced was whole blood. All receptors derive from an adult who was a healthcare worker with PCR-confirmed SARS-CoV-2 infection or an uninfected control (not recorded which). The CDR3 runs from the conserved cysteine through the conserved F or W. D genes are given only for firm matches. Some rows have no size entry. The others give once, few or many, or a class for an expanded clone.

TRBJ1-4,TRBV29-1,11,.,many,TGCAGCGTTAAAGGAGGGGAAAAACTGTTTTTT,CSVKGGEKLFF
TRBJ2-7,TRBV15,14,.,.,TGTGCCACCAGCAGAGTCATTAGCTCCTACGAGCAGTACTTC,CATSRVISSYEQYF
TRBJ1-4,TRBV5-1,14,.,many,TGCGCCAGCAGCTTTTCGCTGGATAATGAAAAACTGTTTTTT,CASSFSLDNEKLFF
TRBJ1-2,TRBV19,13,TRBD1,once,TGTGCCAGTGTTGACAGGGGTAACTATGGCTACACCTTC,CASVDRGNYGYTF
TRBJ2-5,TRBV6-5,11,.,many,TGTGCCAGCACCAAAAAAGAGACCCAGTACTTC,CASTKKETQYF
TRBJ1-3,TRBV9,16,.,many,TGTGCCAGCAGCGGAGTACTGTGGGGATTTGGAAACACCATATATTTT,CASSGVLWGFGNTIYF
TRBJ1-4,TRBV5-8,16,.,many,TGTGCCAGCAGCTTTGGGGGAATCGCAACTAATGAAAAACTGTTTTTT,CASSFGGIATNEKLFF
TRBJ2-4,TRBV12-2,15,.,few,TGTGCAAGTCGCTTAGCGCTCACCCTAAAAAACATTCAGTACTTC,CASRLALTLKNIQYF
TRBJ2-3,TRBV5-4,14,.,few,TGTGCCAGCAAGCCGGACCACTTCACAGATACGCAGTATTTT,CASKPDHFTDTQYF
TRBJ2-7,TRBV5-1,15,.,few,TGCGCCAGCAGCAGGGGAGCTTTTTGGTTGAGCGAGCAGTACTTC,CASSRGAFWLSEQYF
TRBJ2-3,TRBV7-9,17,TRBD2,few,TGTGCCAGCAGCTTAGCGCATGCAGGGAGGGACACAGATACGCAGTATTTT,CASSLAHAGRDTDTQYF
TRBJ1-5,TRBV19,16,.,few,TGTGCCAGTAGTCCTCATGGGCAAACCAGCAATCAGCCCCAGCATTTT,CASSPHGQTSNQPQHF
TRBJ1-1,TRBV7-9,13,.,.,TGTGCCAGCAACCGCGGGGGTTACACTGAAGCTTTCTTT,CASNRGGYTEAFF
TRBJ1-5,TRBV19,14,TRBD1,.,TGTGCCAGTAAGGCAGGGGGCCGCAATCAGCCCCAGCATTTT,CASKAGGRNQPQHF
TRBJ2-3,TRBV29-1,12,.,.,TGCAGCGGGGGACCTTCGCAGGATACGCAGTATTTT,CSGGPSQDTQYF
TRBJ1-6,TRBV12-3/TRBV12-4,13,.,few,TGTGCCAGCAGTTTGCAGGGTCATTCACCCCTCCACTTT,CASSLQGHSPLHF
TRBJ1-2,TRBV9,12,.,.,TGTGCCAGCAGCGTCCAAAACTATGGCTACACCTTC,CASSVQNYGYTF
TRBJ2-7,TRBV21-1,17,.,.,.,CASPKLPVAQGAYEQYF
TRBJ2-7,TRBV7-9,15,.,many,TGTGCCAGCAGTACCGGTTCTGAGGAGATCGGCGAGCAGTACTTC,CASSTGSEEIGEQYF
TRBJ1-6,TRBV11-2,15,TRBD1,.,TGTGCCAGCAGCCGGACGGACAGGGCGGACTCACCCCTCCACTTT,CASSRTDRADSPLHF
TRBJ1-2,TRBV7-2,15,.,many,TGTGCCAGCAGCTTAGGTCTGATGGGGTACTATGGCTACACCTTC,CASSLGLMGYYGYTF
TRBJ1-1,TRBV29-1,13,TRBD1,few,TGCAGCGTTGGCGTTACAGGGGGAACTGAAGCTTTCTTT,CSVGVTGGTEAFF
TRBJ1-1,TRBV15,13,.,.,TGTGCCACCAGCAGAGAGGGCAGGGTGGAGTCTTTCTTT,CATSREGRVESFF
TRBJ2-1,TRBV7-2,14,.,few,TGTGCCAGCAGCTTAGAAGCCGGATACAATGAGCAGTTCTTC,CASSLEAGYNEQFF
TRBJ1-5,TRBV2,14,.,many,TGTGCCAGCAGTGAATTCCGTAGCAATCAGCCCCAGCATTTT,CASSEFRSNQPQHF
TRBJ2-1,TRBV29-1,14,.,.,TGCAGCGTTGGGGGGGCGGTAAGGGGCAATGAGCAGTTCTTC,CSVGGAVRGNEQFF
TRBJ2-1,TRBV6-8,12,.,many,TGTGCCAGCAGTTACCTTTGGCTAGTACCGTTCTTC,CASSYLWLVPFF
TRBJ2-2,TRBV7-9,13,.,many,TGTGCCAGCAGCCCCGTTCTTCCCGGGGAGCTGTTTTTT,CASSPVLPGELFF
TRBJ1-3,TRBV5-1,16,.,few,TGCGCCAGCAGCTTGGAAACAGTCGCTTCTGGAAACACCATATATTTT,CASSLETVASGNTIYF
TRBJ2-7,TRBV5-1,17,TRBD1,few,TGCGCCAGCAGCTTGTCACTACCGGGACAGGGAACCTACGAGCAGTACTTC,CASSLSLPGQGTYEQYF
TRBJ2-7,TRBV11-2,15,TRBD2,.,TGTGCCAGCAGCCCCAGACGGCTAGCGGGGTACGAGCAGTACTTC,CASSPRRLAGYEQYF
TRBJ1-6,TRBV7-2,15,.,many,TGTGCCAGCAGCTTGGGGCCGAAGGGAGGTTCACCCCTCCACTTT,CASSLGPKGGSPLHF
TRBJ1-1,TRBV12-3/TRBV12-4,13,.,few,TGTGCCAGCAGTCCTCGAGGACGCACTGAAGCTTTCTTT,CASSPRGRTEAFF
TRBJ1-2,TRBV5-1,12,.,few,TGCGCCAGCAGAGAGGGGAACTATGGCTACACCTTC,CASREGNYGYTF
TRBJ2-3,TRBV12-5,12,.,few,TGTGCTAGTGGGGAGAGCACAGATACGCAGTATTTT,CASGESTDTQYF